This T cell receptor beta chain was observed in a study of regulatory T cells in long-lasting Graves disease. Notes on the study in general: In persistent patients, shared public clonotypes (roughly 2,700) outnumbered those in new patients (about 970).

CDR3-region Arm-PCR and iRepertoire HTBI primers produced the TCR beta libraries. Via MiXCR, TCRdb re-called the multiplex PCR reads, giving one row per CDR3 protein. The sample lists roughly 420,000 distinct CDR3 sequences, roughly 17% seen once, with about a quarter in the top ten. This clonotype was seen many times. Antigen: not known. As to time point: newly diagnosed GD, antithyroid drugs for less than 3 months. From RNA extracted from PBMCs, the TCR library was made. Trimming stripped 3 bases from V and 1 base from J, with 8 bases between. CDR3 length equals 14 residues. This same sample was also part of a study on T cells in Graves' hyperthyroidism and ophthalmopathy. That work contributes: Stable hyperthyroidism: no ophthalmopathy progression over 18 months of follow-up. TCR CDR3 underwent first-round RT-PCR with the HTBI primer set. Researchers report that a 13 V-J model separated ophthalmopathy from stable hyperthyroidism.

This rearrangement joins TRBV12-3 or TRBV12-4 to TRBJ2-3; D gene ambiguous. This sequence originates from a woman aged 18-29 years with Graves disease. The sequencing here drew on peripheral blood mononuclear cells (PBMCs), taken at new diagnosis, from a patient treated with antithyroid drugs. The CDR3 region has the DNA TGTGCCAGCAGTTTTGGTCAGGGCACAGATACGCAGTATTTT. Translated, it gives CASSFGQGTDTQYF.